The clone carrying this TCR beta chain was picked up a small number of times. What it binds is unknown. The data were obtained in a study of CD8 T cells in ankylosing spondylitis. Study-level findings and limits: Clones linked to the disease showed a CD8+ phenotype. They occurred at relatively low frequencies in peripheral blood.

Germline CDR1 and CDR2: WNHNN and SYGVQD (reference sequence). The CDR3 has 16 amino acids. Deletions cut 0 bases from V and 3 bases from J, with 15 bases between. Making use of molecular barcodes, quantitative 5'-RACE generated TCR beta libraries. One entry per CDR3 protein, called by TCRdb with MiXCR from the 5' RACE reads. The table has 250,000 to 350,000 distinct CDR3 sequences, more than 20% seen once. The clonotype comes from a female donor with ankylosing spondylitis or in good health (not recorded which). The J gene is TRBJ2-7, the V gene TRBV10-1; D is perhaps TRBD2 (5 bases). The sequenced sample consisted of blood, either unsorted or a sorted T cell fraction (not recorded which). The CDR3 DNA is TGCGCCAGCAGTGAGTCTGGAAGAGCTAGCCACTACGAGCAGTACTTC. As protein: CASSESGRASHYEQYF.